This is a list of T cell receptor beta chains from one sample in a study of blood T cell repertoires in COVID-19. Produced via immunoSEQ multiplex PCR; TCRdb's table is partial and in-frame only. The top ten clones hold approximately 1.3% of a sample with around 400,000 clones, about 88% of them seen once. The material sequenced was PBMCs or T cells enriched from blood (not recorded which). Receptor source: a woman aged 18 to 35 who had been exposed to COVID-19. Both conserved end residues are part of each CDR3. The D gene is left open where the match is weak. Size values are once, few and many counts, or a class for expanded clones, and some rows have none.

v_call: TRBV28
d_call: TRBD1
clone_size: -
j_call: TRBJ1-2
cdr3_nt: TGTGCCAGCAGTTTCGGACAGGGCTATGGCTACACCTTC
cdr3_aa: CASSFGQGYGYTF

v_call: TRBV29-1
d_call: -
clone_size: -
j_call: TRBJ2-3
cdr3_nt: TGCAGCGGACAATGGGGGCCGAAAGATACGCAGTATTTT
cdr3_aa: CSGQWGPKDTQYF

v_call: TRBV14
d_call: TRBD2
clone_size: -
j_call: TRBJ2-7
cdr3_nt: TGTGCCAGCAGCTATAACAGCGGGATAGCCTACGAGCAGTACTTC
cdr3_aa: CASSYNSGIAYEQYF

v_call: TRBV6-5
d_call: TRBD1
clone_size: -
j_call: TRBJ1-2
cdr3_nt: TGTGCGAAGGGACAGGGGTGGGCTAACTATGGCTACACCTTC
cdr3_aa: CAKGQGWANYGYTF

v_call: TRBV7-9
d_call: TRBD2
clone_size: -
j_call: TRBJ2-7
cdr3_nt: TGTGCCAGCAGCTCTATCACTAGCGGGGCCCCTTACGAGCAGTACTTC
cdr3_aa: CASSSITSGAPYEQYF

v_call: TRBV12-5
d_call: -
clone_size: -
j_call: TRBJ2-1
cdr3_nt: TGTGCTAGTGGTTTGGGGGCATGGGAGCAGTTCTTC
cdr3_aa: CASGLGAWEQFF

v_call: TRBV28
d_call: -
clone_size: -
j_call: TRBJ1-4
cdr3_nt: TGTGCCAGCGCGCCGGTGAATGAAAAACTGTTTTTT
cdr3_aa: CASAPVNEKLFF

v_call: TRBV27
d_call: -
clone_size: -
j_call: TRBJ1-5
cdr3_nt: TGTGCCAGCGGGCATGGTCAGCCCCAGCATTTT
cdr3_aa: CASGHGQPQHF

v_call: TRBV5-1
d_call: -
clone_size: -
j_call: TRBJ2-3
cdr3_nt: TGCGCCAGCAGCTTGGGTACGGGGGGCTACCCCGGTACGCAGTATTTT
cdr3_aa: CASSLGTGGYPGTQYF

v_call: TRBV2
d_call: TRBD2
clone_size: -
j_call: TRBJ2-7
cdr3_nt: TGTGCCACCGCGGGGGGCACCTACGAGCAGTACTTC
cdr3_aa: CATAGGTYEQYF

v_call: TRBV11-3
d_call: -
clone_size: -
j_call: TRBJ1-1
cdr3_nt: TGTGCCAGCAGCCGCGACGGACAGAACACTGAAGCTTTCTTT
cdr3_aa: CASSRDGQNTEAFF

v_call: TRBV2
d_call: -
clone_size: -
j_call: TRBJ1-4
cdr3_nt: TGTGCCAGCAGTTCGGCTACAGGGTTACCTAATGAAAAACTGTTTTTT
cdr3_aa: CASSSATGLPNEKLFF

v_call: TRBV19
d_call: TRBD1
clone_size: -
j_call: TRBJ2-7
cdr3_nt: TGTGCCAGTAGTTTGGGGACAGGAACTGTTATTCAAGCCGAGCAGTACTTC
cdr3_aa: CASSLGTGTVIQAEQYF

v_call: TRBV3-1/TRBV3-2
d_call: -
clone_size: -
j_call: TRBJ1-1
cdr3_nt: TGTGCCAGCAGCCCGAGGGCGAACACTGAAGCTTTCTTT
cdr3_aa: CASSPRANTEAFF

v_call: TRBV11-2
d_call: -
clone_size: few
j_call: TRBJ2-7
cdr3_nt: TGTGCCAGCAGCTTATCTAACGAGCAGTACTTC
cdr3_aa: CASSLSNEQYF

v_call: TRBV19
d_call: TRBD1
clone_size: -
j_call: TRBJ2-1
cdr3_nt: TGTGCCAGTAGTGGGGACAGGATTTCCTACAATGAGCAGTTCTTC
cdr3_aa: CASSGDRISYNEQFF

v_call: TRBV5-1
d_call: -
clone_size: -
j_call: TRBJ2-2
cdr3_nt: TGCGCCAGCACTCTGGGTTCGGGGAACACCGGGGAGCTGTTTTTT
cdr3_aa: CASTLGSGNTGELFF

v_call: TRBV6-1
d_call: -
clone_size: -
j_call: TRBJ1-1
cdr3_nt: TGTGCCAGCAGTGAGAAGGGTGAGGGCACTGAAGCTTTCTTT
cdr3_aa: CASSEKGEGTEAFF

v_call: TRBV18
d_call: TRBD2
clone_size: -
j_call: TRBJ2-7
cdr3_nt: TGTGCCAGCTCAACCCCTAAGACTAGCGGATACGAGCAGTACTTC
cdr3_aa: CASSTPKTSGYEQYF

v_call: TRBV5-6
d_call: TRBD2
clone_size: -
j_call: TRBJ2-7
cdr3_nt: TGTGCCAGCAGCTCCGGACGGGGGGGCTTATACGAGCAGTACTTC
cdr3_aa: CASSSGRGGLYEQYF

v_call: TRBV2
d_call: TRBD1
clone_size: -
j_call: TRBJ1-6
cdr3_nt: TGTGCCAGCAGCACCGGGACAGCCACTTCACCCCTCCACTTT
cdr3_aa: CASSTGTATSPLHF

v_call: TRBV9
d_call: -
clone_size: -
j_call: TRBJ1-1
cdr3_nt: TGTGCCAGCAGCGAAGGGGGGGTCTTCACTGAAGCTTTCTTT
cdr3_aa: CASSEGGVFTEAFF

v_call: TRBV28
d_call: TRBD2
clone_size: -
j_call: TRBJ2-3
cdr3_nt: TGTGCCAGCAGCCGCCTACTAGCGGGAGGCACAGATACGCAGTATTTT
cdr3_aa: CASSRLLAGGTDTQYF

v_call: TRBV12-5
d_call: -
clone_size: -
j_call: TRBJ2-6
cdr3_nt: TGTGCTAGTGGTTTGGACTACAGGGGACTCGGCTCTGGGGCCAACGTCCTGACTTTC
cdr3_aa: CASGLDYRGLGSGANVLTF

v_call: TRBV27
d_call: -
clone_size: -
j_call: TRBJ2-7
cdr3_nt: TGTGCCAGCAGTTTAGCTTGGAGCTCCTACGAGCAGTACTTC
cdr3_aa: CASSLAWSSYEQYF

v_call: TRBV4-2
d_call: TRBD1
clone_size: -
j_call: TRBJ1-6
cdr3_nt: TGTGCCAGCAGCCAATCTCTCCGACAGGGAAACTCACCCCTCCACTTT
cdr3_aa: CASSQSLRQGNSPLHF

v_call: TRBV28
d_call: -
clone_size: -
j_call: TRBJ2-7
cdr3_nt: TGTGCCAGCAGTTTATCTACCGGGACACTCACCTACGAGCAGTACTTC
cdr3_aa: CASSLSTGTLTYEQYF

v_call: TRBV21-1
d_call: -
clone_size: -
j_call: TRBJ2-1
cdr3_nt: TGTGCCAGCAGCAAAGGGCGGGAGCGGTCCTACAATGAGCAGTTCTTC
cdr3_aa: CASSKGRERSYNEQFF

v_call: TRBV9
d_call: TRBD2
clone_size: -
j_call: TRBJ2-2
cdr3_nt: TGTGCCAGCAGCGTAGCTGGGGGACTAGCAAACACCGGGGAGCTGTTTTTT
cdr3_aa: CASSVAGGLANTGELFF

v_call: TRBV28
d_call: TRBD1
clone_size: -
j_call: TRBJ2-4
cdr3_nt: TGTGCCAGCAGTAAAACAGGGGCAGCCAAAAACATTCAGTACTTC
cdr3_aa: CASSKTGAAKNIQYF

v_call: TRBV6-5
d_call: -
clone_size: -
j_call: TRBJ1-3
cdr3_nt: TGTGCCAGCAGCCGGACAGAGGGCTTATACAACACCATATATTTT
cdr3_aa: CASSRTEGLYNTIYF

v_call: TRBV29-1
d_call: TRBD2
clone_size: -
j_call: TRBJ2-3
cdr3_nt: TGCAGCGTTGGGCTAGCGGTAACAGATACGCAGTATTTT
cdr3_aa: CSVGLAVTDTQYF

v_call: TRBV4-3
d_call: -
clone_size: -
j_call: TRBJ2-1
cdr3_nt: TGCGCCAGCAGCCAAGTTGTAGCTAGCGACAATGAGCAGTTCTTC
cdr3_aa: CASSQVVASDNEQFF

v_call: TRBV7-9
d_call: TRBD1
clone_size: -
j_call: TRBJ2-7
cdr3_nt: TGTGCCAGCAGCTTTCCCCGACAGGGCCGGTACGAGCAGTACTTC
cdr3_aa: CASSFPRQGRYEQYF

v_call: TRBV7-3
d_call: TRBD1
clone_size: -
j_call: TRBJ2-7
cdr3_nt: TGTGCCAGCAGCCCGACAGGGGGGAGCTCCTACGAGCAGTACTTC
cdr3_aa: CASSPTGGSSYEQYF

v_call: TRBV19
d_call: -
clone_size: -
j_call: TRBJ1-1
cdr3_nt: TGTGCCAGTAGTGAGGGGGGGAGGGTACGGAACACTGAAGCTTTCTTT
cdr3_aa: CASSEGGRVRNTEAFF

v_call: TRBV5-1
d_call: -
clone_size: -
j_call: TRBJ2-3
cdr3_nt: TGCGCCAGCAGCGGCTCCACAGATACGCAGTATTTT
cdr3_aa: CASSGSTDTQYF

v_call: TRBV9
d_call: -
clone_size: -
j_call: TRBJ2-1
cdr3_nt: TGTGCCAGCAGCGCAGCCGGGACTTCCTACAATGAGCAGTTCTTC
cdr3_aa: CASSAAGTSYNEQFF

v_call: TRBV9
d_call: -
clone_size: -
j_call: TRBJ1-1
cdr3_nt: TGTGCCAGCAGCGTAGGCTCCAGGAACACTGAAGCTTTCTTT
cdr3_aa: CASSVGSRNTEAFF

v_call: TRBV19
d_call: TRBD2
clone_size: once
j_call: TRBJ2-1
cdr3_nt: TGTGCCAGTAGTATCCACTGGCGGGAGACCCCCTACAATGAGCAGTTCTTC
cdr3_aa: CASSIHWRETPYNEQFF

v_call: TRBV28
d_call: -
clone_size: -
j_call: TRBJ1-1
cdr3_nt: TGTGCCATCCAGACTCCTACTGAAGCTTTCTTT
cdr3_aa: CAIQTPTEAFF

v_call: TRBV28
d_call: -
clone_size: -
j_call: TRBJ1-2
cdr3_nt: TGTGCCAGCAGCCCCGACAGATATGGCTACACCTTC
cdr3_aa: CASSPDRYGYTF

v_call: TRBV10-3
d_call: -
clone_size: -
j_call: TRBJ1-2
cdr3_nt: TGTGCCATCAGAATATTACCAGTTTCGGCCACCGACTACGGAAACTATGGCTACACCTTC
cdr3_aa: CAIRILPVSATDYGNYGYTF

v_call: TRBV10-3
d_call: TRBD1
clone_size: -
j_call: TRBJ2-7
cdr3_nt: TGTGCCATCAGTGAGTCGACTCTATCTGACAGGGGATACGAGCAGTACTTC
cdr3_aa: CAISESTLSDRGYEQYF

v_call: TRBV11-3
d_call: TRBD1
clone_size: -
j_call: TRBJ2-7
cdr3_nt: TGTGCCAGCAGCGGGACAGGGTCCAACGAGCAGTACTTC
cdr3_aa: CASSGTGSNEQYF

v_call: TRBV19
d_call: TRBD1
clone_size: -
j_call: TRBJ2-4
cdr3_nt: TGTGCCAGTAGTACGACAGGGAGAAACATTCAGTACTTC
cdr3_aa: CASSTTGRNIQYF

v_call: TRBV27
d_call: -
clone_size: -
j_call: TRBJ2-4
cdr3_nt: TGTGCCAGCAGTGTTATTGTCGAGACTAGCAGGGGAGGGCTAACCAAAAACATTCAGTACTTC
cdr3_aa: CASSVIVETSRGGLTKNIQYF

v_call: TRBV5-1
d_call: TRBD2
clone_size: -
j_call: TRBJ2-2
cdr3_nt: TGCGCCAGCAGCTTGGCGGCGGGAGCAACCGGGGAGCTGTTTTTT
cdr3_aa: CASSLAAGATGELFF

v_call: TRBV10-1
d_call: TRBD1
clone_size: once
j_call: TRBJ2-7
cdr3_nt: TGCGCCAGCACCCCGGGACAGGGCCCCCTGGAGCAGTACTTC
cdr3_aa: CASTPGQGPLEQYF

v_call: TRBV14
d_call: TRBD2
clone_size: -
j_call: TRBJ2-1
cdr3_nt: TGTGCCAGCAACGCGGGGGGCGATGAGCAGTTCTTC
cdr3_aa: CASNAGGDEQFF

v_call: TRBV12-5
d_call: TRBD2
clone_size: -
j_call: TRBJ2-1
cdr3_nt: TGTGCTAGTGGTTTGGGACTAGCCTATGAGCAGTTCTTC
cdr3_aa: CASGLGLAYEQFF

v_call: TRBV19
d_call: -
clone_size: -
j_call: TRBJ2-1
cdr3_nt: TGTGCCAGTAGTCGACCGGGACTTCCCGTAAGCTCCTACAATGAGCAGTTCTTC
cdr3_aa: CASSRPGLPVSSYNEQFF

v_call: TRBV7-2
d_call: -
clone_size: -
j_call: TRBJ1-2
cdr3_nt: TGTGCCAGCAGCTTAGTATCGGGGGGGTATGGCTACACCTTC
cdr3_aa: CASSLVSGGYGYTF

v_call: TRBV28
d_call: -
clone_size: -
j_call: TRBJ2-7
cdr3_nt: TGTGCCAGCCAGGGGGGTGGTCGCGAGCAGTACTTC
cdr3_aa: CASQGGGREQYF

v_call: TRBV12-5
d_call: TRBD1
clone_size: -
j_call: TRBJ1-3
cdr3_nt: TGTGCTAGTGGCCAAGGGGGCGCTGGAAACACCATATATTTT
cdr3_aa: CASGQGGAGNTIYF

v_call: TRBV27
d_call: -
clone_size: few
j_call: TRBJ2-1
cdr3_nt: TGTGCCAGCAGTCCCCTCCGAATAGGGGGAGCATATGAGCAGTTCTTC
cdr3_aa: CASSPLRIGGAYEQFF

v_call: TRBV4-1
d_call: -
clone_size: -
j_call: TRBJ2-7
cdr3_nt: TGCGCCAGCAGCCAACAGGCGGGCCAGCGGAGCTCCTACGAGCAGTACTTC
cdr3_aa: CASSQQAGQRSSYEQYF

v_call: TRBV27
d_call: TRBD1
clone_size: -
j_call: TRBJ1-2
cdr3_nt: TGTGCCAGCGGGACAGACTATGGCTACACCTTC
cdr3_aa: CASGTDYGYTF